The clone carrying this T cell receptor (beta chain) came up once. The antigen is unknown. This entry belongs to a study of cytomegalovirus exposure and HLA in healthy donors. The PCR ran on 60 Vbeta and 13 Jbeta primers. Repertoires were generated with immunoSEQ multiplex PCR, while TCRdb's copy carries only in-frame clones and drops some. The sample includes tens of thousands of clones, around 79% seen only once; the top ten take 6%. V dropped 2 bases and J dropped 7; count of bases not matched to a gene: 10. This CDR3 region has 17 residues. The germline gives CDR1 SGHTA, CDR2 FQGNSA. Study-level points and caveats: As a later analysis revealed, the rate of TCR association differed by HLA locus, with DRB1 most and HLA-C fewest. Earlier findings revealed that most TCR beta V segments proved productive either about 90% or about 30% of the time.

This chain uses TRBV7-2 with TRBJ2-1; 11 bases map to TRBD2. The material sequenced was PBMCs. This TCR was sampled from a female donor in good health and CMV-seronegative. Here the CDR3 reads CASSLLVAGGPRNEQFF. The DNA of the CDR3 is TGTGCCAGCAGCTTATTAGTAGCGGGGGGGCCGAGGAATGAGCAGTTCTTC.